A single sample is the source of the 24 T cell receptor beta chains below, sequenced in a study of OX40 agonist ivuxolimab in advanced cancers. Libraries were made using the immunoSEQ multiplex PCR assay. TCRdb provides this immuneACCESS table in a form limited to in-frame rearrangements. Some clones are lacking; in checked studies, under half of them reflect an unresolved V gene, and why the rest are absent is not known. This sample lists under 85,000 clones; approximately 91% were detected once. The top ten constitute about 0.31% of the sample. Material: CD4+ or CD8+ T cells sorted from blood, obtained in a trial of the OX40 agonist ivuxolimab. The receptors were sampled from an adult with an advanced solid tumor such as melanoma, head and neck, liver or kidney cancer.

The chain carries TRBV9 and TRBJ2-1, with 9 positions matching TRBD2. The CDR3 is 16 amino acids. Germline V lookup: CDR1 SGDLS, CDR2 YYNGEE. The ends lost 0 bases at V and 1 base at J; junction bases unmatched: 2. This chain's CDR3 is CASSVGTSESYNEQFF. CDR3 DNA sequence: TGTGCCAGCAGCGTAGGGACTAGCGAATCCTACAATGAGCAGTTCTTC.

The genes are TRBV5-1 and TRBJ2-5; D perhaps matches TRBD2 (6 bases). Germline lookup yields CDR1 SGHRS and CDR2 YFSETQ. This CDR3 has 13 residues. Between the trimmed V and J ends, which lost 2 bases and 5 bases, there was a span of 10 bases. The CDR3 DNA reads as TGCGCCAGCAGCTTAGCGGGTAGGGAGACCCAGTACTTC. Translation: CASSLAGRETQYF.

The rearrangement uses TRBV11-3 and TRBJ1-1, with D unresolved. CDR3 length equals 13 residues. The V gene lost 6 bases and the J gene lost 1 base, with 9 bases spanning the gap. Germline CDR1 is SGHNT and CDR2 is YENEEA. CDR3 coding DNA: TGTGCCAGCAGTAAGTCCGGGAACACTGAAGCTTTCTTT. Translating gives CASSKSGNTEAFF.

This rearrangement joins TRBV4-1 to TRBJ2-5, with TRBD1 as a possible D gene (5 bases). Germline V CDR1 and CDR2: MGHRA, YSYEKL. The CDR3 length is 13 residues. The V end lost 5 bases, the J end lost 4 bases, and 11 bases lay between the germline ends. The CDR3, as DNA: TGCGCCAGCAGCTTGACAGTGGGAGAGACCCAGTACTTC. It translates to CASSLTVGETQYF.

The chain carries TRBV2 and TRBJ1-2; 9 bases are a match to TRBD1. J lost 2 bases, V lost 8 bases, and 6 bases had no gene match. In germline, CDR1 is SNHLY, CDR2 FYNNEI. This CDR3 has 14 residues. CDR3 sequence (DNA): TGTGCCAGCCGCGGGGACAGGGACAACTATGGCTACACCTTC. Translating gives CASRGDRDNYGYTF.

This rearrangement joins TRBV12-5 to TRBJ1-3; D is uncertain. Germline assignment: CDR1 LGHNT and CDR2 FRNRAP. CDR3 length: 13 amino acids. V was trimmed by 6 bases and J by 0 bases, leaving 6 bases between them. CDR3 region: CASGPVSGNTIYF. The CDR3 region has the DNA TGTGCTAGTGGCCCCGTCTCTGGAAACACCATATATTTT.

This rearrangement joins TRBV19 to TRBJ1-2; TRBD1 matches 8 bases. The CDR3 is 14 amino acids. V lost 7 bases to trimming and J lost 4 bases; unmatched junction nucleotides: 8. CDR1 and CDR2 from the germline V gene are LNHDA and SQIVND (reference sequence). The CDR3 loop is CASTAPGQVYGYTF. The DNA of the CDR3 is TGTGCCAGTACCGCTCCGGGACAGGTCTATGGCTACACCTTC.

The gene calls are TRBV28 and TRBJ1-1; D perhaps matches TRBD1 (6 bases). The germline V and J ends were trimmed by 6 bases and 1 base, with 12 bases remaining between them. Germline V gene data show CDR1 as MDHEN and CDR2 as SYDVKM. There are 14 residues in the CDR3. The CDR3 reads CASSYRDQNTEAFF. The CDR3 DNA is TGTGCCAGCAGCTACAGGGACCAGAACACTGAAGCTTTCTTT.

This chain connects TRBV7-3 to TRBJ2-1, with TRBD2 identical over 12 bases. The CDR3 is made up of 15 amino acids. The germline V gene encodes CDR1 SGHTA and CDR2 FQGTGA. V dropped 3 bases and J dropped 4; count of bases not matched to a gene: 1. CDR3: CASSFTSGRYNEQFF. In DNA form, the CDR3 reads TGTGCCAGCAGCTTTACTAGCGGGAGGTACAATGAGCAGTTCTTC.

In this sample, this clone turned up a few times. The CDR3, as DNA: TGCGCCAGCAGTTCTAGCGGGAGCAGAACCGGGGAGCTGTTTTTT. As protein: CASSSSGSRTGELFF. The V call is TRBV5-1, the J call TRBJ2-2, with 10 bases fitting TRBD2. The CDR3 is 15 amino acids. Germline V gene sequence: CDR1 SGHRS, CDR2 YFSETQ. V lost 5 bases and J lost 5; bases outside the gene matches: 6. The entire variable domain, with the rest obtained from reference TRBV5-1 and TRBJ2-2, is as follows: KAGVTQTPRYLIKTRGQQVTLSCSPISGHRSVSWYQQTPGQGLQFLFEYFSETQRNKGNFPGRFSGRQFSNSRSEMNVSTLELGDSALYLCASSSSGSRTGELFFGEGSRLTVL.

The chain has TRBV6-5 and TRBJ1-5; possible D gene TRBD1, 5 bases. From germline, CDR1 is MNHEY and CDR2 SVGAGI. The length of the CDR3 is 15 residues. Trimming took 0 bases from V and 1 from J, leaving 7 bases between them. The CDR3 here is CASSYSAGSNQPQHF. CDR3 DNA: TGTGCCAGCAGTTACTCGGCAGGGAGCAATCAGCCCCAGCATTTT.

The chain has TRBV2 and TRBJ1-5; weak D call: TRBD1 (6 bases). The CDR3 runs 15 residues. Germline CDR1 reads SNHLY; CDR2 reads FYNNEI. Trimming pared 6 bases from V and 3 bases from J, leaving 15 bases between. The CDR3 nucleotides are TGTGCCAGCAGCACCGATACAGGGATCAATCAGCCCCAGCATTTT. Protein sequence: CASSTDTGINQPQHF. Using reference TRBV2 and TRBJ1-5 for the parts outside the CDR3, the full variable domain is EPEVTQTPSHQVTQMGQEVILRCVPISNHLYFYWYRQILGQKVEFLVSFYNNEISEKSEIFDDQFSVERPDGSNFTLKIRSTKLEDSAMYFCASSTDTGINQPQHFGDGTRLSIL.

The chain couples TRBV30 to TRBJ2-2, with TRBD1 identical over 11 bases. CDR1 and CDR2 (germline): GTSNPN, SVGIG (reference sequence). V lost 5 bases and J lost 4; bases outside the gene matches: 9. The CDR3 loop spans 16 amino acids. For the CDR3, the DNA is TGTGCCTGGGTGGGGCCGGGACAGGGGGTCACCGGGGAGCTGTTTTTT. It yields the protein CAWVGPGQGVTGELFF.

The V and J genes are TRBV18 and TRBJ2-3; no reliable D call. With 2 bases removed from V and 0 bases from J, the gap between germline ends came to 6 bases. Germline assignment: CDR1 KGHSH and CDR2 LQKENI. This CDR3 comprises 14 residues. Written as DNA, the CDR3 is TGTGCCAGCTCACCAATATCCAGCACAGATACGCAGTATTTT. Translating it yields CASSPISSTDTQYF.

The gene calls are TRBV19 and TRBJ2-1; possibly TRBD1 for D (5 bases). This CDR3 spans 16 amino acids. V lost 3 bases and J lost 0, with 12 bases in between. Germline V gene data show CDR1 as LNHDA and CDR2 as SQIVND (reference sequence). CDR3 loop: CASSILGPSSYNEQFF. The CDR3 bases are TGTGCCAGTAGTATTCTGGGGCCGAGCTCCTACAATGAGCAGTTCTTC.

This chain joins TRBV10-2 and TRBJ1-5; maybe TRBD1 (5 bases). CDR3 length: 14 residues. Deletions cut 6 bases from V and 7 bases from J, with 16 bases between. The germline V gene has CDR1 WSHSY and CDR2 SAAADI. In DNA form, the CDR3 reads TGCGCCAGCAGCACCCCCGGGGGGGAACAGCCCCAGCATTTT. It is translated as CASSTPGGEQPQHF.

This chain links TRBV2 with TRBJ2-1, with D possibly matching TRBD2 (6 bases). Germline values: CDR1 SNHLY, CDR2 FYNNEI. The CDR3 has 14 amino acids. V was pared by 7 bases and J by 1 base, with 11 bases between. The CDR3 spells CASIPGTSYNEQFF. Here the CDR3 DNA reads TGTGCCAGCATCCCCGGGACTTCCTACAATGAGCAGTTCTTC. Combining the CDR3 with reference TRBV2 and TRBJ2-1 gives the whole variable domain EPEVTQTPSHQVTQMGQEVILRCVPISNHLYFYWYRQILGQKVEFLVSFYNNEISEKSEIFDDQFSVERPDGSNFTLKIRSTKLEDSAMYFCASIPGTSYNEQFFGPGTRLTVL.

The chain uses TRBV29-1 and TRBJ1-4; a weak D match, TRBD1 (6 bases). This CDR3 contains 12 residues. V was pared by 7 bases and J by 8 bases, with 14 bases between. Per the germline V gene, CDR1 is SQVTM and CDR2 is ANQGSEA. The CDR3 bases are TGCAGCGCCCGGGGGGGGCGCGAAAAACTGTTTTTT. Encoded protein: CSARGGREKLFF.

J is TRBJ2-7 and V is TRBV30, with D possibly matching TRBD2 (6 bases). The CDR3 consists of 12 residues. Germline CDR1 and CDR2: GTSNPN and SVGIG (reference sequence). Trimming pared 4 bases from V and 0 bases from J, leaving 7 bases between. The CDR3 nucleotides read TGTGCCTGGAAGACTAGCTCCTACGAGCAGTACTTC. Its protein is CAWKTSSYEQYF.

The genes are TRBV19 and TRBJ2-3; maybe TRBD1 (5 bases). The CDR3 has 13 amino acids. V shed 5 bases and J shed 1 base, with 7 bases lying between them. Germline CDR1 reads LNHDA; CDR2 reads SQIVND (reference sequence). The CDR3 sequence is CASSVRGTDTQYF. The CDR3 bases are TGTGCCAGTAGTGTCAGGGGCACAGATACGCAGTATTTT.

A note on this clone: The same CDR3 can be traced to other DNA sequences in this sample. V is TRBV11-2 and J is TRBJ2-7, with 16 bases that match TRBD2. Per the germline V gene, CDR1 is SGHAT and CDR2 is FQNNGV. Trimming at V came to 4 bases and at J to 0 bases, leaving 9 bases not matched to a gene. The CDR3 extends over 19 amino acids. The DNA of the CDR3 is TGTGCCAGCAGCTACCCGGGACTAGCGGGAGGGCCGAGCTCCTACGAGCAGTACTTC. Residues: CASSYPGLAGGPSSYEQYF.

In this sample, this clone turned up once. The CDR3 reads CASRAGPLEGYTF. For the CDR3, the DNA is TGCGCCAGCAGAGCCGGGCCCCTCGAGGGCTACACCTTC. This chain links TRBV5-1 with TRBJ1-2, with D hard to call. CDR1 and CDR2 from the germline V gene are SGHRS and YFSETQ. The CDR3 length is 13 residues. Between the trimmed V and J ends, which lost 5 bases and 8 bases, there was a span of 16 bases.

The rearrangement uses TRBV15 and TRBJ2-4; D possibly corresponds to TRBD2 (5 bases). Germline CDR1 reads LNHNV; CDR2 reads YYDKDF (reference sequence). The CDR3 is made up of 12 amino acids. Trimming left V 0 bases short and J 12 bases short, with 9 bases between. This chain's CDR3 is CATSRDRGSQYF. Written as DNA, the CDR3 is TGTGCCACCAGCAGAGATCGAGGGAGTCAGTACTTC.

V and J are TRBV10-3 and TRBJ2-5; TRBD2 aligns across 10 bases. V lost 5 bases to trimming and J lost 4 bases; unmatched junction nucleotides: 4. Germline assignment: CDR1 ENHRY and CDR2 SYGVKD. This CDR3 spans 14 amino acids. The CDR3 region has the DNA TGTGCCATCAGTCTAGCGGGAGTAGGAGAGACCCAGTACTTC. This gives the protein CAISLAGVGETQYF.